This T cell receptor (beta chain) was documented in a study of T cell responses to AZD1222 COVID-19 vaccine. On this clone itself: Antigen: not known.

Study findings and constraints: Repertoires were sampled only after the peak T cell response. Vaccine-associated CD4 TCRs spanned spike, dominant at 160-218 and 743-854.

Germline values: CDR1 SGHNT, CDR2 YYREEE (reference sequence). This CDR3 is 15 amino acids long. V lost 2 bases and J 0 bases, leaving 8 bases between the germline ends. The repertoire was sequenced with immunoSEQ multiplex PCR; TCRdb's copy has only in-frame clones and lacks some. The sample consists of about 130,000 clones, over 65% of them appearing once. The TCR originated in an adult in good health. This specimen consisted of peripheral blood, obtained on day 0 of AZD1222 vaccination. The V call is TRBV5-4, the J call TRBJ1-4; unclear D gene. The CDR3 loop is CASSFGRATNEKLFF. CDR3 DNA sequence: TGTGCCAGCAGCTTTGGCCGTGCAACTAATGAAAAACTGTTTTTT.